This T cell receptor (beta chain) originates from a study of cytomegalovirus exposure and HLA in healthy donors. Findings and caveats of the study: Per published accounts, TCR beta sequences correctly predicted the HLA-A and HLA-B alleles of most subjects.

V was pared by 3 bases and J by 5 bases, with 2 bases of the junction left unmatched. Germline CDR1 reads SGHVS; CDR2 reads FNYEAQ. The CDR3 spans 13 residues. PCR primers comprised 60 Vbeta and 13 Jbeta primers. As processed by the authors: Later analysis identified tens of millions of unique TCR beta chains, approximately 11 million shared. Data came from immunoSEQ multiplex PCR; TCRdb stores just in-frame clones and leaves some out. V and J calls and clone size come straight from that table; D and trimming were deduced from the DNA. The sample lists around 220,000 clones, about three quarters seen once, with about a sixth in the top ten. Details on this clone: As yet, its antigen is unknown.

The chain links TRBV7-6 to TRBJ2-7, with 9 positions matching TRBD1. The receptor was isolated from a man aged 35-49 years in good health and CMV-seronegative. The sample was PBMCs. The CDR3 loop is CASSLDRGNEQYF. The DNA of the CDR3 is TGTGCCAGCAGCTTGGACAGGGGCAACGAGCAGTACTTC.